Listed here are 13 T cell receptor beta chains from one sample, sequenced in a study of graft-versus-host responses after intestinal transplantation. Using immunoSEQ multiplex PCR, the repertoire was profiled, and TCRdb retains in-frame clones only, with some absent. The sample holds about 39,000 clones; about 96% are singletons and the top ten take less than 0.25%. Their antigens are not known. Sequenced here: unstimulated CD8+ T cells sorted from spleen or lymph node cells, sampled before transplant. These receptors were obtained from a human donor who was the organ donor for an intestinal transplant.

The chain has TRBV27 and TRBJ1-5, with D unclear. CDR3 size: 16 residues. Germline-derived CDR1 and CDR2 are MNHEY and SMNVEV (reference sequence). V lost 1 base and J 0 bases, leaving 10 bases between the germline ends. The CDR3: CASSLLRLTSNQPQHF. The CDR3 bases are TGTGCCAGCAGTTTATTGAGACTCACTAGCAATCAGCCCCAGCATTTT.

This chain uses TRBV27 with TRBJ2-7, with D uncertain. Trimming pared 5 bases from V and 2 bases from J, leaving 13 bases between. The CDR3 loop spans 14 amino acids. The germline V gene encodes CDR1 MNHEY and CDR2 SMNVEV (reference sequence). DNA for the CDR3: TGTGCCAGCAGTGACGAGGCTTTCCCCTACGAGCAGTACTTC. It yields the protein CASSDEAFPYEQYF.

This chain uses TRBV4-3 with TRBJ1-1; tentative D call: TRBD1 (5 bases). This CDR3 has 14 residues. Trimming took off 1 base at V and 7 bases at J, with 13 bases between the two ends. The germline V gene encodes CDR1 LGHNA and CDR2 YSLEER. Written as DNA, the CDR3 is TGCGCCAGCAGCCAAGGCGGGGCAGAATATGAAGCTTTCTTT. Amino acid sequence: CASSQGGAEYEAFF.

This clone occurred once. The chain combines TRBV6-5 with TRBJ1-2; D remains unclear. Germline CDR1 MNHEY, CDR2 SVGAGI. CDR3 size: 13 residues. V shed 7 bases and J shed 4 bases, with 13 bases lying between them. The CDR3 protein is CASTQTDLYGYTF. For the CDR3, the DNA is TGTGCCAGCACTCAGACGGATCTCTATGGCTACACCTTC.

The chain has TRBV30 and TRBJ2-3; D possibly uses TRBD1 or TRBD2 (5 bases each). The CDR3 runs 16 residues. The germline V and J ends were trimmed by 1 base and 2 bases, with 16 bases remaining between them. Germline V gives CDR1 GTSNPN, CDR2 SVGIG (reference sequence). CDR3 amino acids: CAWSEGASSNTDTQYF. The CDR3 DNA reads as TGTGCCTGGAGTGAAGGGGCTTCTAGCAACACAGATACGCAGTATTTT.

The chain combines TRBV27 with TRBJ1-2; tentatively, D is TRBD1 (6 bases). Trimming stripped 2 bases from V and 4 bases from J, with 14 bases between. Germline CDR1 and CDR2: MNHEY and SMNVEV (reference sequence). The CDR3 contains 15 residues. The CDR3 DNA reads as TGTGCCAGCAGTTTAATTCAGGGGAGCTCCTATGGCTACACCTTC. Its protein product is CASSLIQGSSYGYTF.

The V call is TRBV6-5, the J call TRBJ2-1; 11 bases fit TRBD1. The CDR3 loop spans 15 amino acids. V lost 4 bases and J lost 7; bases outside the gene matches: 6. CDR1 is MNHEY and CDR2 is SVGAGI in the germline V gene. The CDR3 DNA reads TGTGCCAGCAGTTCCTCCGGGACAGGGGGGAATGAGCAGTTCTTC. Translated, it gives CASSSSGTGGNEQFF.

This clone has more than one count but fewer than ten. The J gene is TRBJ2-7, the V gene TRBV19, with D perhaps given as TRBD1 or TRBD2 (5 bases each). The CDR3 is 13 residues long. The germline V gene encodes CDR1 LNHDA and CDR2 SQIVND (reference sequence). Trimming stripped 6 bases from V and 6 bases from J, with 15 bases between. In DNA, the CDR3 is TGTGCCAGTAGGTCCCAGGGAGAGGCCGAGCAGTACTTC. Amino acid sequence: CASRSQGEAEQYF.

This chain joins TRBV5-1 and TRBJ1-2; TRBD1 agrees at 9 bases. Germline V lookup: CDR1 SGHRS, CDR2 YFSETQ. CDR3 size: 16 residues. J was trimmed by 1 base and V by 5 bases; bases with no gene match: 9. The CDR3 region has the DNA TGCGCCAGCAGACCTCCTACAGGGGGCTTTAACTATGGCTACACCTTC. Protein sequence: CASRPPTGGFNYGYTF.

J is TRBJ1-5 and V is TRBV10-2; 7 nucleotides align to TRBD1. The ends lost 2 bases at V and 4 bases at J; junction bases unmatched: 8. This CDR3 spans 16 amino acids. CDR1 is WSHSY, CDR2 SAAADI, per germline. The CDR3 reads CASSELRGSGNQPQHF. DNA of the CDR3: TGCGCCAGCAGTGAGCTCAGGGGGTCGGGTAATCAGCCCCAGCATTTT.

The chain uses TRBV4-3 and TRBJ2-2; D perhaps matches TRBD1 (5 bases). Germline V gene lookup returns CDR1 LGHNA and CDR2 YSLEER. The germline V and J ends were trimmed by 1 base and 7 bases, with 16 bases remaining between them. The CDR3 is made up of 16 amino acids. The CDR3 DNA sequence: TGCGCCAGCAGCCAAGCATCCAGGGCGGCGGACGGGGAGCTGTTTTTT. As protein: CASSQASRAADGELFF.

The chain couples TRBV19 to TRBJ1-2; weak D call: TRBD1 (5 bases). V dropped 1 base and J dropped 6 bases, with 15 bases sitting between them. This CDR3 has 15 amino acids. Germline V gene sequence: CDR1 LNHDA, CDR2 SQIVND (reference sequence). The CDR3 is CASSIVPYSGHGYTF. As DNA, the CDR3 is TGTGCCAGTAGTATAGTGCCTTACTCGGGGCATGGCTACACCTTC.

The chain is built from TRBV7-2 and TRBJ2-7; TRBD1 matches at 9 bases. Germline CDR1 SGHTA, CDR2 FQGNSA. The CDR3 has 18 amino acids. V lost 5 bases to trimming and J lost 0 bases; unmatched junction nucleotides: 14. The CDR3: CASSIETPGQGNSYEQYF. The DNA for the CDR3 is TGTGCCAGCAGCATCGAAACCCCGGGACAGGGTAACTCCTACGAGCAGTACTTC.